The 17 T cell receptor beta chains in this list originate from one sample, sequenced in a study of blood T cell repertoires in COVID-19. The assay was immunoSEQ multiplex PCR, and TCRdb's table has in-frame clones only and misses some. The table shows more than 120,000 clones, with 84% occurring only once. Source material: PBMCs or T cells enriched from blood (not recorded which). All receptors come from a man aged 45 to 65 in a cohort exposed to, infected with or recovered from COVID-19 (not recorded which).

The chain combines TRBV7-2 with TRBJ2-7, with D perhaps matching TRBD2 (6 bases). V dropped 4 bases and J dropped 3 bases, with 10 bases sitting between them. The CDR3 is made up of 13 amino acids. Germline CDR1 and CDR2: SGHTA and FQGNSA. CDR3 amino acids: CASSYYSGYEQYF. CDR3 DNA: TGTGCCAGCAGCTATTATAGCGGCTACGAGCAGTACTTC.

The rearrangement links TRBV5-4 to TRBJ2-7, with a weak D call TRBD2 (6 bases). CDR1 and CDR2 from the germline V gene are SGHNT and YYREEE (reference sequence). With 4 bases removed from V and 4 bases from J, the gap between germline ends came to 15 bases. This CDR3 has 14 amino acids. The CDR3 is CASSVGTELYEQYF. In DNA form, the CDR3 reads TGTGCCAGCAGCGTGGGGACTGAACTATACGAGCAGTACTTC.

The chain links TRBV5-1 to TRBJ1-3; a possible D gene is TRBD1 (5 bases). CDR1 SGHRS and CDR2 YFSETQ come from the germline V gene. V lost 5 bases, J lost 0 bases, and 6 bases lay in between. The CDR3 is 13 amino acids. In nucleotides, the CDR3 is TGCGCCAGCAGGGACACCTCTGGAAACACCATATATTTT. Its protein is CASRDTSGNTIYF. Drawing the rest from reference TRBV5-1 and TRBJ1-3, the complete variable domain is KAGVTQTPRYLIKTRGQQVTLSCSPISGHRSVSWYQQTPGQGLQFLFEYFSETQRNKGNFPGRFSGRQFSNSRSEMNVSTLELGDSALYLCASRDTSGNTIYFGEGSWLTVV.

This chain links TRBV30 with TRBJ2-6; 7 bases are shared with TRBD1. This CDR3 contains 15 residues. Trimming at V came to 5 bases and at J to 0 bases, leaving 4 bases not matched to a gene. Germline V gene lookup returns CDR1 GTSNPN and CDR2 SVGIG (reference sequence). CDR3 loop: CAWATGSSGANVLTF. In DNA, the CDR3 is TGTGCCTGGGCGACAGGGAGCTCTGGGGCCAACGTCCTGACTTTC.

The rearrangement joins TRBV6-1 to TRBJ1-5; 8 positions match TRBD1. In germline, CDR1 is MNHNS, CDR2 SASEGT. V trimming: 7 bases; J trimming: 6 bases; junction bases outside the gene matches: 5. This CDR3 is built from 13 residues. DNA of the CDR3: TGTGCCAGCAAACAGGGGGGTTTTCAGCCCCAGCATTTT. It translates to CASKQGGFQPQHF.

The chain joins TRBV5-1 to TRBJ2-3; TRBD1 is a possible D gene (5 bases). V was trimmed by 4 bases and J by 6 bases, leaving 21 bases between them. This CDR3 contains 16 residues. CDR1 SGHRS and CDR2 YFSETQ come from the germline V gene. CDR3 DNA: TGCGCCAGCAGCACCCAGGGCCTTCCCCCCGAGGATACGCAGTATTTT. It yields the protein CASSTQGLPPEDTQYF.

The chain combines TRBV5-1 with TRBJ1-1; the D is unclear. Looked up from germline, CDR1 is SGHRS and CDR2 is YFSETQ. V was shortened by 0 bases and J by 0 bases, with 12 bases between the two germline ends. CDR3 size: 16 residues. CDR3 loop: CASSLGTVLMNTEAFF. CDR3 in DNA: TGCGCCAGCAGCTTGGGAACGGTACTCATGAACACTGAAGCTTTCTTT.

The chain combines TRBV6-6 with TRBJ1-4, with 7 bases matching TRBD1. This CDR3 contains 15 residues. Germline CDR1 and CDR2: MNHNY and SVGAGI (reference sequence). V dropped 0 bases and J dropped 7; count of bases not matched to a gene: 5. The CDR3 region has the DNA TGTGCCAGCAGTTACTCGACAGGGTTGGGTGAAAAACTGTTTTTT. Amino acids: CASSYSTGLGEKLFF.

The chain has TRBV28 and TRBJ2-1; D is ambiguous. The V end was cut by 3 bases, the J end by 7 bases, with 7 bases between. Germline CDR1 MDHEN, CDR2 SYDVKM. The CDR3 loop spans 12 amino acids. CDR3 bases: TGTGCCAGCAGTTTCGAACGGAATGAGCAGTTCTTC. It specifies CASSFERNEQFF.

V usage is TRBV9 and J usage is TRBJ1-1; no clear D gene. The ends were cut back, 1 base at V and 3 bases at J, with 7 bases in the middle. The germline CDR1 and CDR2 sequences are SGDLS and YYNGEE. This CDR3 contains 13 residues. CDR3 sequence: CASSVSGDTEAFF. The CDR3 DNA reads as TGTGCCAGCAGCGTAAGCGGGGACACTGAAGCTTTCTTT.

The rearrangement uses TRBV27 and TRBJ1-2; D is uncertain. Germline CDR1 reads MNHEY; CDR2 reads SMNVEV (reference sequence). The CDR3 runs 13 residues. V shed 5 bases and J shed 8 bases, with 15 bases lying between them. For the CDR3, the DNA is TGTGCCAGCAGTCAAACCATCCTCCAGGGCTACACCTTC. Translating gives CASSQTILQGYTF.

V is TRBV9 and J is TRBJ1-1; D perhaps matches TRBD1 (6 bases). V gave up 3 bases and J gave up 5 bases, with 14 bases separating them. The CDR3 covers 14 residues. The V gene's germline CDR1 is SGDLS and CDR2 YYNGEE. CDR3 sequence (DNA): TGTGCCAGCAGCGCCGAGGGGGGGCGGACTGAAGCTTTCTTT. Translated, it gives CASSAEGGRTEAFF.

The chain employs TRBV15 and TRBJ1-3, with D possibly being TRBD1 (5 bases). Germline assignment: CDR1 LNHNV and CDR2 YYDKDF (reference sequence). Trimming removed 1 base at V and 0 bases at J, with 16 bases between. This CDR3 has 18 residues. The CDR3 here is CATSRARGGDLSGNTIYF. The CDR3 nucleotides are TGTGCCACCAGCAGAGCCCGCGGCGGGGACCTCTCTGGAAACACCATATATTTT.

The CDR3 is CASSPLSGTEKLFF. In nucleotides, the CDR3 is TGTGCCAGCTCACCGTTATCAGGAACGGAAAAACTGTTTTTT. The chain couples TRBV18 to TRBJ1-4; no clear D. Trimming took 3 bases from V and 8 from J, leaving 13 bases between them. CDR3 length equals 14 residues. Per the germline V gene, CDR1 is KGHSH and CDR2 is LQKENI.

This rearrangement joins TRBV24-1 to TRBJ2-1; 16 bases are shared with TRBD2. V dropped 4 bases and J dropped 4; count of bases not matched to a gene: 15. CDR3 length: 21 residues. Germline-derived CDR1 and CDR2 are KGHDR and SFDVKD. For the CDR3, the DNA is TGTGCCACCAGTGACCCAACTCCGGGACTAGCGGGAGGGCCTAGGTACAATGAGCAGTTCTTC. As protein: CATSDPTPGLAGGPRYNEQFF.

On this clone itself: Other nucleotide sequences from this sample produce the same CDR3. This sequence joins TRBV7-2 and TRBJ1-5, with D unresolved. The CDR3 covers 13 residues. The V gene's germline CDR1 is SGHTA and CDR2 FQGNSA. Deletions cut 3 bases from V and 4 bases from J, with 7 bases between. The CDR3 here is CASSFGVNQPQHF. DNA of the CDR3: TGTGCCAGCAGCTTCGGAGTTAATCAGCCCCAGCATTTT.

The CDR3 spells CAWSGSSRDNYGYTF. The DNA of the CDR3 is TGTGCCTGGAGTGGGAGTTCGAGGGATAACTATGGCTACACCTTC. This chain joins TRBV30 and TRBJ1-2; D not resolved. Trimming removed 1 base from V and 1 base from J, with 13 bases in between. The germline gives CDR1 GTSNPN, CDR2 SVGIG (reference sequence). The CDR3 spans 15 residues.